This T cell receptor beta chain was recovered during a study of memory CD4+ T cells and cytomegalovirus serostatus. Trimming took 4 bases from V and 2 from J; bases not matched to a gene: 6. The CDR3 has 16 amino acids. Germline V gene lookup returns CDR1 SGHRS and CDR2 YFSETQ. Profiling relied on immunoSEQ multiplex PCR, and the TCRdb table lists in-frame clones only, not all of them. The repertoire includes almost 55,000 clones, 70% to 80% of them detected once, and approximately 1.5% sits in the top ten. The sort gate was single viable CD3+CD4+CD8-CD45RO+ cells for memory CD4+ T cells. This TCR came from an adult in good health and CMV-seronegative. Material: memory CD4+ T cells from blood. The V and J genes are TRBV5-1 and TRBJ2-3; 11 bases map to TRBD2. CDR3 in amino acids: CASSLLAGGDTDTQYF. The CDR3 DNA is TGCGCCAGCAGCCTTCTAGCGGGAGGTGACACAGATACGCAGTATTTT.